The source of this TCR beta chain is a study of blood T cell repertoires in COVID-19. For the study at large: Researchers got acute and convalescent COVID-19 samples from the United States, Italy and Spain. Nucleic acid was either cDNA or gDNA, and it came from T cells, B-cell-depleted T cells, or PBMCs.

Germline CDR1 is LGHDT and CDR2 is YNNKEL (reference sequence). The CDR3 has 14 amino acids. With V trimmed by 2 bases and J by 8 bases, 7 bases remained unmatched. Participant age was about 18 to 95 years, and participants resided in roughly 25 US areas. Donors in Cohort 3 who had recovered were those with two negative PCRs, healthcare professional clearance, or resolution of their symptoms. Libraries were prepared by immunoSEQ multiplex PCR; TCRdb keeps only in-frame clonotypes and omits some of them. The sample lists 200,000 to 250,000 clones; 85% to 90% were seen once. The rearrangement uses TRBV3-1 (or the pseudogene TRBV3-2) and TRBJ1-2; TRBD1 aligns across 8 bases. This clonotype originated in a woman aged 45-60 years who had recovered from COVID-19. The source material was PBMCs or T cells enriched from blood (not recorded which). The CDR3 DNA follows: TGTGCCAGCAGCCAACCTGGACAGGGACACGGCTACACCTTC. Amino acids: CASSQPGQGHGYTF.